This TCR beta chain appears in the sequencing data of a study of blood T cells in healthy people across ages. CDR3 length: 20 residues. The V gene's germline CDR1 is LGHNA and CDR2 YNFKEQ. V lost 1 base, J lost 1 base, and 14 bases stayed unmatched. A second about 6 to 12 cycle PCR used barcoded and J-beta primers. Any given sample supplied a minimum of 2.5 million CDR3-containing paired-end reads. One entry per CDR3 protein, called by TCRdb with MiXCR from the 5' RACE reads. The data hold 1.5 million to 2 million distinct CDR3 sequences, with about 49% observed a single time. This clonotype was seen more than once but under ten times.

The chain employs TRBV4-2 and TRBJ2-3; TRBD2 agrees at 10 bases. The clonotype comes from a woman in her 40s in good health. Sample: blood. Here the CDR3 DNA reads TGTGCCAGCAGCCAAGGAACTCTAGCGGGGGACGAGGACCGCACAGATACGCAGTATTTT. Protein product: CASSQGTLAGDEDRTDTQYF.